This T cell receptor beta chain is from a study of T cell repertoires in cytomegalovirus infection. This CDR3 is built from 15 residues. Germline V CDR1 and CDR2: LGHDT, YNNKEL (reference sequence). V lost 3 bases to trimming and J lost 0 bases, with 12 bases between them. This clonotype showed up just a few times. TCRdb re-analysed the reads in MiXCR, keeping a single row per CDR3 protein. The sample lists 200,000 to 250,000 distinct CDR3 sequences; roughly 22% were seen once. Sequencing input: CD8+ T cells from PBMCs. This sequence joins TRBV3-1 and TRBJ2-7; tentative D call: TRBD2 (6 bases). This clonotype was sampled from a human donor in good health (CMV status not recorded). Some clones in this sample may be carry-over from other donors' samples. The CDR3 sequence is CASSQGLLLSYEQYF. CDR3 sequence (DNA): TGTGCCAGCAGCCAGGGACTTCTTCTCTCCTACGAGCAGTACTTC.